The subject of this entry is one TCR beta chain. The data stem from a study of T cells in Graves' hyperthyroidism and ophthalmopathy. The source material, RNA transcripts, was used to amplify TCR beta CDR3 regions. Primed by the HTBI set, a first-round RT-PCR was run on the TCR CDR3. Using its own MiXCR run on the multiplex PCR reads, TCRdb lists one record per CDR3 protein. The sample lists around 620,000 distinct CDR3 sequences, roughly 46% occurring once. The V gene's germline CDR1 is ENHRY and CDR2 SYGVKD. Trimming pared 7 bases from V and 7 bases from J, leaving 17 bases between. The CDR3 loop spans 14 amino acids.

This receptor was taken from an adult woman with Graves' disease, either hyperthyroidism or ophthalmopathy (not recorded which). Sequenced input: peripheral blood or thyroid tissue (not recorded which). The chain joins TRBV10-3 to TRBJ1-3; D is unclear. The DNA of the CDR3 is TGTGCCATCAATCAGGAGGGCGCGGTGAACACCATATATTTT. Protein sequence: CAINQEGAVNTIYF.